The source of this T cell receptor beta chain is a study of blood T cell repertoires in COVID-19. Study at large: T cells, B-cell-depleted T cells, or PBMCs supplied cDNA or gDNA.

This CDR3 is built from 14 residues. CDR1 is LNHDA, CDR2 SQIVND, per germline (reference sequence). Trimming took 4 bases from V and 8 from J, leaving 15 bases between them. The table came from immunoSEQ multiplex PCR; TCRdb's copy has only in-frame clones and leaves some out. The repertoire holds fewer than 200,000 clones, with approximately 84% as singletons. The chain uses TRBV19 and TRBJ2-1; a weak D match, TRBD1 (5 bases). The specimen sequenced was peripheral blood. The sequence derives from a woman of 80 years or more with acute or convalescent COVID-19. The CDR3 DNA follows: TGTGCCAGTAGTAGGGGCCCTCCTCTGGATGAGCAGTTCTTC. This translates into CASSRGPPLDEQFF.